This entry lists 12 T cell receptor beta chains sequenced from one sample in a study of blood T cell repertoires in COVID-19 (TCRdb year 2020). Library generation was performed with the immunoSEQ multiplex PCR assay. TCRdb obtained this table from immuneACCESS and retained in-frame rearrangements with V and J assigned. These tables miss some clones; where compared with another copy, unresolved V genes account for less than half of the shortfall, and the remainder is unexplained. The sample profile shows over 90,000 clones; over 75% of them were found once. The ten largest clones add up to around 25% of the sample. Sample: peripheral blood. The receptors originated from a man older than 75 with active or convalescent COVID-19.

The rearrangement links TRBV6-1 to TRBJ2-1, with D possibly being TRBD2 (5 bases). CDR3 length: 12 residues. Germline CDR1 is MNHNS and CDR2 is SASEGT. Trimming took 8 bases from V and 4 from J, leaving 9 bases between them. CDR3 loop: CASGEYYNEQFF. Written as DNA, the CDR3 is TGTGCCAGCGGGGAGTATTACAATGAGCAGTTCTTC.

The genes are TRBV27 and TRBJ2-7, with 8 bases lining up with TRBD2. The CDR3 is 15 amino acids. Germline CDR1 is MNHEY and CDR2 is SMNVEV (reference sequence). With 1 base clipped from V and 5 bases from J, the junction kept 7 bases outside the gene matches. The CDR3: CASSLFRGGHHEQYF. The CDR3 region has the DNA TGTGCCAGCAGTTTATTTCGGGGGGGTCACCACGAGCAGTACTTC.

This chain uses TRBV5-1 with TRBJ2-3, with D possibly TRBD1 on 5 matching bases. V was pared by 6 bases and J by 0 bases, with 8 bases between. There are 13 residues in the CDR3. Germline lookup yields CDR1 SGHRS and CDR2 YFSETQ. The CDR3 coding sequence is TGCGCCAGCAATCCAGGGAGCACAGATACGCAGTATTTT. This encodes CASNPGSTDTQYF.

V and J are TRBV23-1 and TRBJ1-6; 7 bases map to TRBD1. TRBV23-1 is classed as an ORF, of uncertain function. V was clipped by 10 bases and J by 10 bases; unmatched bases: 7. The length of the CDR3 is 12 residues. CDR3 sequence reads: CATTGVRSPLHF. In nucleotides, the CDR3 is TGCGCCACCACAGGGGTGCGGTCACCCCTCCACTTT.

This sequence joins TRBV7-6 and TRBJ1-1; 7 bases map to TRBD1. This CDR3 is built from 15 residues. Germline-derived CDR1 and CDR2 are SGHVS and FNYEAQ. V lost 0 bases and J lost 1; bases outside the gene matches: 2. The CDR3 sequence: CASSLAAGGNTEAFF. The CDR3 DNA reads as TGTGCCAGCAGCTTAGCGGCAGGGGGGAACACTGAAGCTTTCTTT.

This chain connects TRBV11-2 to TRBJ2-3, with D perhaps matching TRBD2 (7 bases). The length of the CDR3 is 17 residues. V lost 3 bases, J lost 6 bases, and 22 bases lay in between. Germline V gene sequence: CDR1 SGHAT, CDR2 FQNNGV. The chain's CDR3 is CASSFPVGGGAADTQYF. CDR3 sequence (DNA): TGTGCCAGCAGCTTCCCGGTGGGGGGGGGCGCCGCGGATACGCAGTATTTT.

In DNA form, the CDR3 reads TGCAGTGCTAGAGACCGTCGGGCCCAGCATTTT. It encodes CSARDRRAQHF. The chain recombines TRBV20-1 with TRBJ1-5; D is uncertain. Germline V gives CDR1 DFQATT, CDR2 SNEGSKA (reference sequence). There are 11 residues in the CDR3. V lost 0 bases and J lost 11, with 8 bases in between.

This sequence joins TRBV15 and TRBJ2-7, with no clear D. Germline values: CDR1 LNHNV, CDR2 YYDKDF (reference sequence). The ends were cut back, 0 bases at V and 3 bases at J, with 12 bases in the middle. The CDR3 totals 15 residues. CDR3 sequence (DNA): TGTGCCACCAGCAGAGATCGGTCCGGTTTCTACGAGCAGTACTTC. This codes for CATSRDRSGFYEQYF.

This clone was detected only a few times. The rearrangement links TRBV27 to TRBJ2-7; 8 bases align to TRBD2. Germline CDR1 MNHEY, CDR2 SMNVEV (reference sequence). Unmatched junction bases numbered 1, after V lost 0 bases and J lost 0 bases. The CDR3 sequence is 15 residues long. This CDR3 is CASSLSGTSSYEQYF. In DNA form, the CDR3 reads TGTGCCAGCAGTTTATCTGGGACTAGCTCCTACGAGCAGTACTTC.

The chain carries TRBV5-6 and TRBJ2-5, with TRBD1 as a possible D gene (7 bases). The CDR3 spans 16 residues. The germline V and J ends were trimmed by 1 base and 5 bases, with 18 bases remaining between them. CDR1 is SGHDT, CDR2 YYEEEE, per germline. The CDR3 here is CASSLRGGTAYETQYF. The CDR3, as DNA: TGTGCCAGCAGCTTGCGGGGCGGGACAGCTTATGAGACCCAGTACTTC.

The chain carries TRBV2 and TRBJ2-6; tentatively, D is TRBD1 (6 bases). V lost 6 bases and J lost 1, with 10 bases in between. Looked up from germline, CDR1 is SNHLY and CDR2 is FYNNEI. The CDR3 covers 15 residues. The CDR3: CASRITGSGANVLTF. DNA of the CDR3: TGTGCCAGCAGAATTACAGGGTCTGGGGCCAACGTCCTGACTTTC.

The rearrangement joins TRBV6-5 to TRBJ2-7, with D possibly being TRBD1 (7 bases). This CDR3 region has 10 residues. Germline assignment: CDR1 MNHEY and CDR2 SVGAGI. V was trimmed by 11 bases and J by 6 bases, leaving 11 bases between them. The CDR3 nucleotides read TGTGCCTCGGGGGACAGCGAGCAGTACTTC. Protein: CASGDSEQYF.